This T cell receptor beta chain was identified during a study of blood T cell repertoires in COVID-19. Study background: The analysed material was cDNA or gDNA that came from T cells, B-cell-depleted T cells, or PBMCs.

The V and J ends lost 5 bases and 8 bases, in that order; junction bases with no gene match: 6. From germline, CDR1 is SGHVS and CDR2 FQNEAQ. The CDR3 loop spans 14 amino acids. Produced via immunoSEQ multiplex PCR; TCRdb's table is partial and in-frame only. The table shows under 45,000 clones, with 88% occurring only once. The source material was peripheral blood. V and J are TRBV7-8 and TRBJ1-4, with TRBD1 identical over 9 bases. The sequence was collected from a human donor in a cohort sampled during active COVID-19. As DNA, the CDR3 is TGTGCCAGCAGCCTTTACACAGGGGGCGAAAAACTGTTTTTT. Translated: CASSLYTGGEKLFF. Together with reference TRBV7-8 and TRBJ1-4, the CDR3 gives the full variable domain: GAGVSQSPRYKVAKRGQDVALRCDPISGHVSLFWYQQALGQGPEFLTYFQNEAQLDKSGLPSDRFFAERPEGSVSTLKIQRTQQEDSAVYLCASSLYTGGEKLFFGSGTQLSVL.